This TCR beta chain appears in the sequencing data of a study of blood T cell repertoires in COVID-19. Turning to the study itself: There were acute and convalescent COVID-19 samples, and they came from the United States, Italy and Spain.

Original processing methods: The authors estimated nucleated cell counts from reference gene primer amplification. Repertoires were generated with immunoSEQ multiplex PCR, while TCRdb's copy carries only in-frame clones and drops some. From that table come the V and J calls and clone size; the DNA was used to work out D and trimming. The repertoire holds 150,000 to 200,000 clones, with about nine tenths as singletons. Trimming cost V 2 bases and J 5 bases, with 8 bases left between them. This CDR3 region has 13 residues. CDR1 KGHDR and CDR2 SFDVKD come from the germline V gene. This clonotype originated in a man aged 70 or older with acute or convalescent COVID-19. This chain connects TRBV24-1 to TRBJ2-5; D is unresolved. The sequenced sample was peripheral blood. The CDR3 sequence: CATSDSFGETQYF. CDR3 DNA sequence: TGTGCCACCAGTGATTCATTCGGGGAGACCCAGTACTTC.